This T cell receptor beta chain came from a study of control samples from healthy donors and cancer patients. Per germline, CDR1 ENHRY and CDR2 SYGVKD. The length of the CDR3 is 15 residues. The J segment lost 2 bases and the V segment lost 10 bases, leaving 8 bases of the junction unmatched. The repertoire was sequenced with immunoSEQ multiplex PCR; TCRdb's copy has only in-frame clones and lacks some. The sample yields about 170,000 clones, 70% to 90% seen once. The gene calls are TRBV10-3 and TRBJ2-5; 12 bases agree with TRBD2. The sequencing input was blood. The TCR originated in a woman in her 30s in good health. CDR3 DNA: TGTGCCACCTATCCTAGCGGGGGGGAGCAAGAGACCCAGTACTTC. Its translation is CATYPSGGEQETQYF.